The entry that follows covers one T cell receptor (beta chain) sequence. Its target is not known. V lost 3 bases, J lost 2 bases, and 10 bases stayed unmatched. The CDR3 totals 16 residues. Germline V gene lookup returns CDR1 SQVTM and CDR2 ANQGSEA. The PCR made use of 60 Vbeta and 13 Jbeta primers. Profiled with immunoSEQ multiplex PCR; TCRdb holds only in-frame clones, not every one. The sample has 200,000 to 250,000 clones; roughly 70% are singletons. This sample is part of a study of cytomegalovirus exposure and HLA in healthy donors. Study in general: Unique TCRs numbering around 80 million, obtained from HLA-typed donors, made up an early data release. The study's findings and limits: A few chains linked to CMV were shown in vitro to be specific for CMV antigens. A later analysis reportedly found that, within productive TCRs, an Asian-associated ancestry cluster had fewer N-insertions than the mean observed across the roughly 630 donors.

Specimen: PBMCs. This clonotype was obtained from a woman aged 25 to 39 in good health and CMV-seronegative. V and J are TRBV29-1 and TRBJ1-1; 9 bases agree with TRBD1. This CDR3 is CSVDRVDRGPNTEAFF. The CDR3 bases are TGCAGCGTTGACCGGGTGGACAGGGGACCAAACACTGAAGCTTTCTTT. Full variable domain (rest looked up from reference TRBV29-1 and TRBJ1-1): SAVISQKPSRDICQRGTSLTIQCQVDSQVTMMFWYRQQPGQSLTLIATANQGSEATYESGFVIDKFPISRPNLTFSTLTVSNMSPEDSSIYLCSVDRVDRGPNTEAFFGQGTRLTVV.